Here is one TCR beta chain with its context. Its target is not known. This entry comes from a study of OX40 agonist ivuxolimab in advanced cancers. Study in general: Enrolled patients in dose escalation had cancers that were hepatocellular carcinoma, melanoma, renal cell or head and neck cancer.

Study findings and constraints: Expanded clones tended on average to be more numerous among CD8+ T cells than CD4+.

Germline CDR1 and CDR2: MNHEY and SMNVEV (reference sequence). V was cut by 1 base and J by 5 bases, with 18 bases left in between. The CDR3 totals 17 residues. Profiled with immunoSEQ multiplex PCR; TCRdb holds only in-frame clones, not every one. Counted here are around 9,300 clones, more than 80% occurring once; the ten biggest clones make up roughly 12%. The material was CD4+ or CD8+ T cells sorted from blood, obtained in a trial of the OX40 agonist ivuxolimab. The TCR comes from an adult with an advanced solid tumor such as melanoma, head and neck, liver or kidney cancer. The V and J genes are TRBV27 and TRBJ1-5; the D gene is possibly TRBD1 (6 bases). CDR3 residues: CASSLLSGAPRDQPQHF. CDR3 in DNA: TGTGCCAGCAGTTTATTATCGGGGGCCCCGCGGGATCAGCCCCAGCATTTT.